A single sample is the source of the 26 T cell receptor beta chains below, sequenced in a study of blood T cells in healthy people across ages. A second PCR, run for roughly 6 to 11 cycles, used a sample-barcoded 5' primer plus a J-beta primer mix. Each CDR3 protein is one row after TCRdb ran MiXCR on the 5' RACE reads. The table lists 660,000 or so distinct CDR3 sequences, approximately 50% of them singletons. The specimen was blood. These receptor sequences come from a man aged 55 to 70 in good health.

The CDR3 is CSAGGLAGGNYEQYF. In DNA form, the CDR3 reads TGCAGTGCTGGCGGACTAGCGGGGGGGAACTACGAGCAGTACTTC. The rearrangement links TRBV20-1 to TRBJ2-7, with 15 bases aligning to TRBD2. Trimming cost V 5 bases and J 3 bases; bases outside gene matches: 5. Germline CDR1 reads DFQATT; CDR2 reads SNEGSKA (reference sequence). The CDR3 extends over 15 amino acids.

This rearrangement joins TRBV12-3 or TRBV12-4 to TRBJ1-3; 7 bases map to TRBD1. V trimming: 1 base; J trimming: 4 bases; junction bases outside the gene matches: 4. The CDR3 is 15 residues long. CDR3 bases: TGTGCCAGCAGTTTAGTGACAGGGAGGGGAAACACCATATATTTT. It encodes CASSLVTGRGNTIYF.

This clonotype was recorded a few times. The CDR3 loop is CSASSQETQYF. CDR3 DNA sequence: TGCAGTGCTAGTTCCCAAGAGACCCAGTACTTC. The chain employs TRBV20-1 and TRBJ2-5; D is unresolved. The CDR3 spans 11 residues. V shed 3 bases and J shed 1 base, with 3 bases lying between them. Germline loops: CDR1 DFQATT, CDR2 SNEGSKA (reference sequence).

V gene TRBV13 combines with J gene TRBJ2-1; 9 positions agree with TRBD2. The CDR3 totals 16 residues. V shed 5 bases and J 5 bases; nucleotides not matched to a gene: 10. CDR1 PRHDT and CDR2 FYEKMQ come from the germline V gene (reference sequence). CDR3 in amino acids: CASSSSAGGPHNEQFF. The CDR3 DNA reads TGTGCCAGCAGCAGTTCGGCGGGGGGGCCGCACAATGAGCAGTTCTTC.

This clonotype showed up just a few times. V gene TRBV18 combines with J gene TRBJ2-6; a possible D gene is TRBD2 (6 bases). Trimming removed 0 bases from V and 2 bases from J, with 17 bases in between. This CDR3 is 19 amino acids long. Germline-derived CDR1 and CDR2 are KGHSH and LQKENI. The CDR3 sequence is CASSPPMRGPNPGANVLTF. Written as DNA, the CDR3 is TGTGCCAGCTCACCACCGATGCGGGGCCCCAACCCTGGGGCCAACGTCCTGACTTTC.

The chain has TRBV12-3 or TRBV12-4 and TRBJ1-1; D perhaps matches TRBD1 (5 bases). Trimming removed 4 bases from V and 0 bases from J, with 24 bases in between. The CDR3 loop spans 19 amino acids. The CDR3 protein is CASSSQAPGRAAMNTEAFF. As DNA, the CDR3 is TGTGCCAGCAGTTCCCAAGCCCCCGGCAGGGCCGCTATGAACACTGAAGCTTTCTTT.

The V and J genes are TRBV29-1 and TRBJ1-1, with D possibly TRBD1 on 5 matching bases. V lost 1 base and J lost 5, with 11 bases in between. The CDR3 consists of 13 residues. CDR1 SQVTM and CDR2 ANQGSEA come from the germline V gene. The DNA of the CDR3 is TGCAGCGTTGAAGGTGGGGGAGGTACTGAAGCTTTCTTT. Its protein product is CSVEGGGGTEAFF.

The chain has TRBV6-6 and TRBJ2-5; TRBD2 matches at 7 bases. This CDR3 comprises 15 residues. The V gene end was trimmed by 5 bases and the J gene end by 11 bases; junction bases not matched to a gene: 17. Germline CDR1 and CDR2: MNHNY and SVGAGI (reference sequence). DNA of the CDR3: TGTGCCAGCAGTCCCAGCGGGGCCCAATACAATGAGCAGTACTTC. Its protein is CASSPSGAQYNEQYF.

The gene calls are TRBV5-1 and TRBJ2-4; TRBD1 is a possible D gene (6 bases). The DNA end favors TRBJ2-5, so the J call may be wrong. The CDR3 has 15 residues. Looked up from germline, CDR1 is SGHRS and CDR2 is YFSETQ. DNA for the CDR3: TGCGCCAGCAGCTTGCAGGGGACCTCGGGAGAGACCCAGTACTTC. It codes for CASSLQGTSGETQYF.

This clonotype was counted between two and nine times. This chain uses TRBV3-1 with TRBJ2-4; D is perhaps TRBD1 or TRBD2 (5 bases each). Trimming took 1 base from V and 0 from J, leaving 7 bases between them. The CDR3 length is 15 residues. CDR1 LGHDT and CDR2 YNNKEL come from the germline V gene (reference sequence). The CDR3 protein is CASSQGGLAKNIQYF. CDR3 DNA sequence: TGTGCCAGCAGCCAAGGGGGGTTAGCCAAAAACATTCAGTACTTC.

The rearrangement uses TRBV27 and TRBJ1-1; D uncertain. Between the trimmed V and J ends, which lost 2 bases and 4 bases, there was a span of 11 bases. The CDR3 has 14 amino acids. Germline lookup yields CDR1 MNHEY and CDR2 SMNVEV (reference sequence). The CDR3 sequence: CASSLTRAGTEAFF. In DNA form, the CDR3 reads TGTGCCAGCAGTTTAACGCGTGCGGGCACTGAAGCTTTCTTT.

The V call is TRBV7-9, the J call TRBJ2-6; D not certain. This CDR3 spans 14 amino acids. Germline V CDR1 and CDR2: SEHNR, FQNEAQ (reference sequence). V lost 2 bases and J lost 4, with 6 bases in between. CDR3 sequence: CASSLQPGANVLTF. In DNA, the CDR3 is TGTGCCAGCAGCTTACAGCCCGGGGCCAACGTCCTGACTTTC.

This clonotype appeared a single time. CDR3 DNA sequence: TGCAGTGCTCCCCAGCCTCTCGGGACTAGCGGGGAAAGCTCCTACAATGAGCAGTTCTTC. Translation: CSAPQPLGTSGESSYNEQFF. V is TRBV20-1 and J is TRBJ2-1, with 13 bases identical to TRBD2. The CDR3 totals 20 residues. The ends lost 5 bases at V and 0 bases at J; junction bases unmatched: 16. Germline CDR1 DFQATT, CDR2 SNEGSKA (reference sequence).

This clonotype was seen a handful of times. The gene calls are TRBV7-7 and TRBJ2-5; no reliable D call. The germline V and J ends were trimmed by 3 bases and 2 bases, with 7 bases remaining between them. CDR3 length: 13 amino acids. Germline assignment: CDR1 SSHAT and CDR2 FNYEAQ (reference sequence). The CDR3 region has the DNA TGTGCCAGCAGCTTGATGGAACAAGAGACCCAGTACTTC. Its translation: CASSLMEQETQYF.

The rearrangement links TRBV28 to TRBJ1-2; unclear D gene. CDR1 and CDR2 from the germline V gene are MDHEN and SYDVKM. With 4 bases removed from V and 3 bases from J, the gap between germline ends came to 9 bases. The CDR3 runs to 13 residues. This CDR3 reads CASSYGVDYGYTF. The CDR3 nucleotides read TGTGCCAGCAGTTACGGGGTAGACTATGGCTACACCTTC.

CDR3 in DNA: TGTGCCAGCAGCTTAAACCCCCGAGAGACCCAGTTCTTC. Its translation: CASSLNPRETQFF. The chain couples TRBV7-2 to TRBJ2-1; D gene unclear. V gave up 2 bases and J gave up 13 bases, with 15 bases separating them. Per germline, CDR1 SGHTA and CDR2 FQGNSA. This CDR3 has 13 amino acids.

This clonotype was picked up a small number of times. The chain recombines TRBV11-2 with TRBJ1-6; 7 positions match TRBD1. Germline lookup yields CDR1 SGHAT and CDR2 FQNNGV. The CDR3 spans 16 residues. Germline trimming cut 0 bases from V and 8 bases from J; bases unmatched to any gene: 7. This CDR3 reads CASSLDRPQGHSPLHF. The CDR3 nucleotides read TGTGCCAGCAGCTTAGATCGGCCACAGGGGCATTCACCCCTCCACTTT.

The CDR3 loop reads CASSYLTSGGATDTQYF. Written as DNA, the CDR3 is TGTGCCAGCAGCTACCTGACTAGCGGGGGGGCCACAGATACGCAGTATTTT. The genes are TRBV7-9 and TRBJ2-3; 14 nucleotides line up with TRBD2. In germline, CDR1 is SEHNR, CDR2 FQNEAQ (reference sequence). The CDR3 covers 17 residues. J gave up 2 bases and V 4 bases, and 5 bases lay outside the gene matches.

J is TRBJ1-2 and V is TRBV2; no clear D. The length of the CDR3 is 14 residues. CDR1 SNHLY and CDR2 FYNNEI come from the germline V gene. V was shortened by 4 bases and J by 8 bases, with 17 bases between the two germline ends. CDR3 nucleotide sequence: TGTGCCAGCAGTGCGACCAGTTCGGTCAGCGGCTACACCTTC. The encoded protein is CASSATSSVSGYTF.

This chain uses TRBV2 with TRBJ2-5, with D maybe TRBD1 (6 bases). CDR1 is SNHLY, CDR2 FYNNEI, per germline. V lost 3 bases and J 1 base, leaving 9 bases between the germline ends. The CDR3 length is 14 residues. The CDR3 DNA follows: TGTGCCAGCAGTGACACAGGGCTCCAAGAGACCCAGTACTTC. This sequence encodes CASSDTGLQETQYF.

V gene TRBV4-2 combines with J gene TRBJ1-1, with 8 positions matching TRBD1. The V gene end was trimmed by 2 bases and the J gene end by 6 bases; junction bases not matched to a gene: 11. Germline CDR1 is LGHNA and CDR2 is YNFKEQ. The length of the CDR3 is 16 residues. CDR3: CASSQLAGGARPEAFF. Here the CDR3 DNA reads TGTGCCAGCAGCCAACTGGCAGGGGGCGCAAGGCCTGAAGCTTTCTTT.

The sample holds a few counts of this clonotype. This chain uses TRBV3-1 with TRBJ1-1; TRBD1 is a possible D gene (5 bases). The CDR3 loop spans 14 amino acids. The germline V and J ends were trimmed by 1 base and 2 bases, with 8 bases remaining between them. CDR1 and CDR2 (germline): LGHDT, YNNKEL (reference sequence). Here the CDR3 DNA reads TGTGCCAGCAGCCAAGGTAGGACAAACACTGAAGCTTTCTTT. This codes for CASSQGRTNTEAFF. The variable domain in full, completed from reference TRBV3-1 and TRBJ1-1, reads DTAVSQTPKYLVTQMGNDKSIKCEQNLGHDTMYWYKQDSKKFLKIMFSYNNKELIINETVPNRFSPKSPDKAHLNLHINSLELGDSAVYFCASSQGRTNTEAFFGQGTRLTVV.

This chain connects TRBV7-2 to TRBJ2-7; weak D call: TRBD1 (5 bases). Trimming removed 3 bases from V and 3 bases from J, with 12 bases in between. Germline V lookup: CDR1 SGHTA, CDR2 FQGNSA. There are 14 residues in the CDR3. The CDR3 bases are TGTGCCAGCAGCTTCCCAGGGCGCTACTACGAGCAGTACTTC. It specifies CASSFPGRYYEQYF.

The J gene is TRBJ1-5, the V gene TRBV20-1; maybe TRBD1 (5 bases). The CDR3 is made up of 15 amino acids. From germline, CDR1 is DFQATT and CDR2 SNEGSKA (reference sequence). Trimming left V 3 bases short and J 5 bases short, with 17 bases between. CDR3 sequence reads: CSARMAGSPDQPQHF. Here the CDR3 DNA reads TGCAGTGCTAGGATGGCAGGGTCACCAGATCAGCCCCAGCATTTT.

This sequence joins TRBV9 and TRBJ1-2; no firm D call. The V end was cut by 0 bases, the J end by 4 bases, with 10 bases between. The germline CDR1 and CDR2 sequences are SGDLS and YYNGEE. This CDR3 has 14 amino acids. The CDR3 region is CASSVAEGGYGYTF. The DNA for the CDR3 is TGTGCCAGCAGCGTAGCCGAGGGCGGCTATGGCTACACCTTC. The variable domain in full, with the rest retrieved from reference TRBV9 and TRBJ1-2, is DSGVTQTPKHLITATGQRVTLRCSPRSGDLSVYWYQQSLDQGLQFLIQYYNGEERAKGNILERFSAQQFPDLHSELNLSSLELGDSALYFCASSVAEGGYGYTFGSGTRLTVV.

V usage is TRBV7-2 and J usage is TRBJ1-2; maybe TRBD1 (5 bases). This CDR3 has 12 amino acids. Germline CDR1 and CDR2: SGHTA and FQGNSA. Trimming cost V 5 bases and J 7 bases, with 11 bases left between them. CDR3 residues: CASSQLGGGYTF. Here the CDR3 DNA reads TGTGCCAGCAGCCAATTGGGGGGTGGCTACACCTTC.